These T cell receptor beta chains were read from a single sample in a study of CXCR4 blockade with PD-1 therapy in pancreatic cancer. Only in-frame clones appear in the TCRdb table, and some are missing; sequencing was by immunoSEQ multiplex PCR. The sample holds about 17,000 clones, about 72% seen once. Sequenced: tumor tissue. These receptors all stem from a human donor with pancreatic ductal adenocarcinoma. Both conserved end residues are part of each CDR3. Fields, in order: clone size, V gene, J gene, D gene, CDR3 protein, CDR3 DNA. The D gene is left open where the match is weak. Size tells how often a clone was seen (once, few, many) or the class of an expanded clone, and some rows leave it out.

clone_size: NA; v_call: TRBV19; j_call: TRBJ2-7; d_call: TRBD2; cdr3_aa: CASRYTSGSSYEQYF; cdr3_nt: TGTGCCAGTAGGTATACTAGCGGGAGCTCCTACGAGCAGTACTTC
clone_size: NA; v_call: TRBV11-3; j_call: TRBJ2-3; d_call: NA; cdr3_aa: CASSPRRAVTDTQYF; cdr3_nt: TGTGCCAGCAGCCCCCGGAGGGCTGTCACAGATACGCAGTATTTT
clone_size: NA; v_call: TRBV2; j_call: TRBJ1-1; d_call: NA; cdr3_aa: CASLTGANTEAFF; cdr3_nt: TGTGCCAGCTTGACGGGGGCGAACACTGAAGCTTTCTTT
clone_size: NA; v_call: TRBV19; j_call: TRBJ1-1; d_call: NA; cdr3_aa: CASSRAGARGTEAFF; cdr3_nt: TGTGCCAGTAGTAGGGCAGGGGCTCGGGGCACTGAAGCTTTCTTT
clone_size: NA; v_call: TRBV27; j_call: TRBJ2-1; d_call: NA; cdr3_aa: CASSFGQAPYNEQFF; cdr3_nt: TGTGCCAGCAGTTTTGGCCAGGCCCCCTACAATGAGCAGTTCTTC
clone_size: few; v_call: TRBV11-3; j_call: TRBJ2-7; d_call: TRBD2; cdr3_aa: CASSLPAGVGYEQYF; cdr3_nt: TGTGCCAGCAGCCTCCCTGCGGGAGTGGGTTACGAGCAGTACTTC
clone_size: NA; v_call: TRBV28; j_call: TRBJ2-5; d_call: TRBD2; cdr3_aa: CASSRPNRASGREIQYF; cdr3_nt: TGTGCCAGCAGTCGCCCCAATCGGGCTAGCGGGAGGGAGATCCAGTACTTC
clone_size: NA; v_call: TRBV1; j_call: TRBJ1-4; d_call: NA; cdr3_aa: CASSSIGEKLFF; cdr3_nt: TGCGCCAGCAGCTCCATCGGAGAAAAACTGTTTTTT
clone_size: once; v_call: TRBV29-1; j_call: TRBJ2-2; d_call: NA; cdr3_aa: CSARRGGVNTGELFF; cdr3_nt: TGCAGCGCCCGGAGAGGAGGGGTGAACACCGGGGAGCTGTTTTTT
clone_size: once; v_call: TRBV1; j_call: TRBJ2-1; d_call: NA; cdr3_aa: CASSQSGLAGSYNEQFF; cdr3_nt: TGCGCCAGCAGCCAATCCGGACTAGCGGGATCCTACAATGAGCAGTTCTTC
clone_size: NA; v_call: TRBV19; j_call: TRBJ2-4; d_call: TRBD1; cdr3_aa: CASSTGQGNIQYF; cdr3_nt: TGTGCCAGTAGCACGGGACAGGGCAACATTCAGTACTTC
clone_size: NA; v_call: TRBV25-1; j_call: TRBJ2-7; d_call: TRBD2; cdr3_aa: CASTTSGRNEQYF; cdr3_nt: TGTGCCAGTACGACTAGCGGGAGGAACGAGCAGTACTTC
clone_size: few; v_call: TRBV19; j_call: TRBJ2-7; d_call: NA; cdr3_aa: CATRAGGGGYEQYF; cdr3_nt: TGTGCCACTAGGGCAGGAGGAGGGGGCTACGAGCAGTACTTC
clone_size: once; v_call: TRBV19; j_call: TRBJ2-5; d_call: TRBD2; cdr3_aa: CASSIKAGVRETQYF; cdr3_nt: TGTGCCAGTAGTATCAAAGCGGGAGTTCGGGAGACCCAGTACTTC
clone_size: NA; v_call: TRBV19; j_call: TRBJ2-1; d_call: TRBD2; cdr3_aa: CASSRGLANYNEQFF; cdr3_nt: TGTGCCAGTAGTAGGGGACTAGCGAACTACAATGAGCAGTTCTTC
clone_size: NA; v_call: TRBV28; j_call: TRBJ2-1; d_call: TRBD2; cdr3_aa: CASSFQGLANNEQFF; cdr3_nt: TGTGCCAGCAGTTTCCAAGGACTAGCGAACAATGAGCAGTTCTTC
clone_size: many; v_call: TRBV9; j_call: TRBJ2-1; d_call: NA; cdr3_aa: CASSVGPRGGWNEQFF; cdr3_nt: TGTGCCAGCAGCGTAGGGCCTCGGGGTGGTTGGAATGAGCAGTTCTTC
clone_size: NA; v_call: TRBV28; j_call: TRBJ1-2; d_call: NA; cdr3_aa: CASRGANYGYTF; cdr3_nt: TGTGCCAGCCGGGGAGCTAACTATGGCTACACCTTC
clone_size: NA; v_call: TRBV19; j_call: TRBJ1-1; d_call: TRBD1; cdr3_aa: CASSLDRETEAFF; cdr3_nt: TGTGCCAGTAGTCTTGACAGGGAAACTGAAGCTTTCTTT
clone_size: NA; v_call: TRBV6-7; j_call: TRBJ2-3; d_call: TRBD2; cdr3_aa: CASSQNPGLGTDTQYF; cdr3_nt: TGTGCCAGCAGCCAAAACCCGGGACTAGGGACAGATACGCAGTATTTT
clone_size: NA; v_call: TRBV12-5; j_call: TRBJ2-1; d_call: NA; cdr3_aa: CANSSSMTLGDEQFF; cdr3_nt: TGTGCCAACAGTAGTTCGATGACACTGGGGGATGAGCAGTTCTTC
clone_size: NA; v_call: TRBV18; j_call: TRBJ2-3; d_call: TRBD1; cdr3_aa: CASSPTGDTDTQYF; cdr3_nt: TGTGCCAGCTCACCGACAGGGGACACAGATACGCAGTATTTT
clone_size: NA; v_call: TRBV6-8; j_call: TRBJ1-2; d_call: NA; cdr3_aa: CASSASPNYGYTF; cdr3_nt: TGTGCCAGCAGTGCGAGCCCTAACTATGGCTACACCTTC
clone_size: NA; v_call: TRBV30; j_call: TRBJ2-5; d_call: NA; cdr3_aa: CAWSPIRGQGTQYF; cdr3_nt: TGTGCCTGGAGTCCTATACGAGGCCAGGGGACCCAGTACTTC
clone_size: NA; v_call: TRBV19; j_call: TRBJ2-3; d_call: NA; cdr3_aa: CASSTGGVWGTDTQYF; cdr3_nt: TGTGCCAGTAGTACCGGTGGGGTATGGGGCACAGATACGCAGTATTTT
clone_size: once; v_call: TRBV30; j_call: TRBJ1-6; d_call: TRBD1; cdr3_aa: CAWNPGTGIYLTNNSPLHF; cdr3_nt: TGTGCCTGGAATCCCGGGACAGGGATCTATCTTACCAATAATTCACCCCTCCACTTT
clone_size: NA; v_call: TRBV6-8; j_call: TRBJ1-2; d_call: NA; cdr3_aa: CASSYAQVYGYTF; cdr3_nt: TGTGCCAGCAGTTACGCACAGGTTTATGGCTACACCTTC
clone_size: NA; v_call: TRBV28; j_call: TRBJ2-1; d_call: NA; cdr3_aa: CASSLSPPLPIYYNEQFF; cdr3_nt: TGTGCCAGCAGTTTATCCCCCCCACTTCCCATCTACTACAATGAGCAGTTCTTC
clone_size: few; v_call: TRBV6-8; j_call: TRBJ2-7; d_call: NA; cdr3_aa: CAGRGGGPAPYEQYF; cdr3_nt: TGTGCCGGGAGAGGGGGGGGGCCAGCCCCCTACGAGCAGTACTTC
clone_size: NA; v_call: TRBV5-1; j_call: TRBJ1-6; d_call: NA; cdr3_aa: CASSLEVGDSPLHF; cdr3_nt: TGCGCCAGCAGCTTGGAAGTTGGGGATTCACCCCTCCACTTT
clone_size: few; v_call: TRBV28; j_call: TRBJ1-5; d_call: NA; cdr3_aa: CASSLSDQPQHF; cdr3_nt: TGTGCCAGCAGTTTGTCGGATCAGCCCCAGCATTTT
clone_size: NA; v_call: TRBV5-1; j_call: TRBJ2-7; d_call: NA; cdr3_aa: CASSLGRLGVYEQYF; cdr3_nt: TGCGCCAGCAGCTTGGGGAGACTAGGGGTATACGAGCAGTACTTC
clone_size: NA; v_call: TRBV27; j_call: TRBJ2-4; d_call: NA; cdr3_aa: CASRTGSPLAKNIQYF; cdr3_nt: TGTGCCAGCAGAACCGGGTCACCCCTAGCCAAAAACATTCAGTACTTC
clone_size: NA; v_call: TRBV28; j_call: TRBJ2-7; d_call: NA; cdr3_aa: CASSSSAGSSYEQYF; cdr3_nt: TGTGCCAGCAGTTCTTCCGCGGGGTCCTCCTACGAGCAGTACTTC
clone_size: few; v_call: TRBV1; j_call: TRBJ2-1; d_call: NA; cdr3_aa: CASSQGASNSVNEQFF; cdr3_nt: TGCGCCAGCAGCCAAGGTGCCTCCAACTCGGTGAATGAGCAGTTCTTC
clone_size: NA; v_call: TRBV19; j_call: TRBJ2-4; d_call: TRBD2; cdr3_aa: CASSIEGSGRVGRRAKNIQYF; cdr3_nt: TGTGCCAGTAGTATAGAAGGTAGCGGGAGGGTAGGAAGGAGAGCCAAAAACATTCAGTACTTC
clone_size: NA; v_call: TRBV18; j_call: TRBJ1-1; d_call: NA; cdr3_aa: CASSPPAMNTEAFF; cdr3_nt: TGTGCCAGCTCACCACCTGCTATGAACACTGAAGCTTTCTTT